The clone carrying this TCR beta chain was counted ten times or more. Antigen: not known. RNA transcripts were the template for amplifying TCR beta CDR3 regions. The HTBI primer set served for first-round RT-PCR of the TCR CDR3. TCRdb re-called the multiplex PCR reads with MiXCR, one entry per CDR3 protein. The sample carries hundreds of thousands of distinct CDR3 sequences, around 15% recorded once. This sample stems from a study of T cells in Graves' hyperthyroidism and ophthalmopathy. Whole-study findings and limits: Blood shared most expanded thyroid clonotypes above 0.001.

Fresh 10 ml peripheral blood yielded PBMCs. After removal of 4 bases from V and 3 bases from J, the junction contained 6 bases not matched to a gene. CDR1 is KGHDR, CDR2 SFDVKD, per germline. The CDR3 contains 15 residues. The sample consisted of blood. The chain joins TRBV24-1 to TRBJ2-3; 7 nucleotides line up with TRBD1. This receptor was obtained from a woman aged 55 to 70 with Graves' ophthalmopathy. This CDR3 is CATSDPGQSTDTQYF. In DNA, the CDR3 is TGTGCCACCAGTGACCCGGGACAGAGTACAGATACGCAGTATTTT.